What follows are 31 T cell receptor beta chains derived from one specimen sequenced in a study of T cells after yellow fever vaccination. TCRdb processed the 5' RACE reads anew with MiXCR; each CDR3 protein has one entry. The sample holds some 120,000 distinct CDR3 sequences, approximately 14% seen once. The source was CD8+ T cells sorted from PBMCs, collected 5 days after the yellow fever booster vaccination. The receptor source for this set is a man younger than 35 who received the YFV17D yellow fever vaccine.

This chain joins TRBV4-3 and TRBJ2-5; D possibly corresponds to TRBD1 (5 bases). V was cut by 1 base and J by 1 base, with 13 bases left in between. CDR1 is LGHNA and CDR2 is YSLEER in the germline V gene. The CDR3 is 16 residues long. The CDR3: CASSQVRAGIQETQYF. DNA of the CDR3: TGCGCCAGCAGCCAAGTTCGGGCAGGGATCCAAGAGACCCAGTACTTC.

The chain links TRBV6-5 to TRBJ2-3; TRBD2 agrees at 10 bases. Germline-derived CDR1 and CDR2 are MNHEY and SVGAGI. Unmatched junction bases numbered 11, after V lost 0 bases and J lost 2 bases. This CDR3 has 19 residues. CDR3 loop: CASSYSIDLSGGTTDTQYF. DNA for the CDR3: TGTGCCAGCAGTTACTCGATCGACCTTAGCGGGGGGACCACAGATACGCAGTATTTT.

V gene TRBV29-1 combines with J gene TRBJ2-4, with TRBD1 identical over 9 bases. The CDR3 runs to 17 residues. CDR1 and CDR2 (germline): SQVTM, ANQGSEA. Losses at the gene ends were 3 bases for V and 1 base for J; bases not matched to a gene: 10. The CDR3 here is CSVDGTGSDEAKNIQYF. CDR3 nucleotides: TGCAGCGTTGATGGGACAGGGTCCGACGAGGCCAAAAACATTCAGTACTTC.

The chain links TRBV13 to TRBJ2-7, with D maybe TRBD1 (6 bases). CDR3 length: 14 residues. V was trimmed by 4 bases and J by 3 bases, leaving 13 bases between them. Looked up from germline, CDR1 is PRHDT and CDR2 is FYEKMQ (reference sequence). The CDR3 nucleotides read TGTGCCAGCAGCTACGACAGGACCTTCTACGAGCAGTACTTC. Translated, it gives CASSYDRTFYEQYF.

This clonotype turned up a few times. The CDR3, as DNA: TGTGCCAGTAGTCTCCGGACAGGGGTTTTCTTGAACACTGAAGCTTTCTTT. It encodes CASSLRTGVFLNTEAFF. This sequence joins TRBV19 and TRBJ1-1, with 9 bases fitting TRBD1. The ends lost 5 bases at V and 0 bases at J; junction bases unmatched: 10. CDR3 size: 17 residues. CDR1 is LNHDA and CDR2 is SQIVND in the germline V gene (reference sequence).

This chain connects TRBV6-5 to TRBJ1-1, with 10 bases lining up with TRBD1. Germline CDR1 MNHEY, CDR2 SVGAGI. V lost 6 bases and J lost 4; bases outside the gene matches: 8. The length of the CDR3 is 15 residues. In DNA, the CDR3 is TGTGCCAGCAGACGGAGACAGGGGGCGGCCACTGAAGCTTTCTTT. Translating gives CASRRRQGAATEAFF.

This clonotype has ten or more counts. CDR3 protein: CASSEIWGDREQFF. The DNA of the CDR3 is TGTGCCAGCAGTGAAATCTGGGGGGATCGTGAGCAGTTCTTC. V is TRBV6-1 and J is TRBJ2-1; D possibly corresponds to TRBD2 (6 bases). This CDR3 spans 14 amino acids. Germline V CDR1 and CDR2: MNHNS, SASEGT. Trimming pared 2 bases from V and 9 bases from J, leaving 14 bases between.

In its sample, this clonotype was seen a few times. V usage is TRBV10-2 and J usage is TRBJ2-1; D gene unclear. Trimming cost V 4 bases and J 4 bases, with 17 bases left between them. The CDR3 sequence is 16 residues long. The germline V gene encodes CDR1 WSHSY and CDR2 SAAADI. The CDR3 coding sequence is TGCGCCAGCAGTGGTACCCCCTGGGGTCAATACAATGAGCAGTTCTTC. Its translation is CASSGTPWGQYNEQFF.

This clonotype came up many times. V is TRBV18 and J is TRBJ2-7; the D is unclear. Germline V gene lookup returns CDR1 KGHSH and CDR2 LQKENI. V lost 3 bases and J 0 bases, leaving 3 bases between the germline ends. This CDR3 is 12 amino acids long. This CDR3 reads CASSPSSYEQYF. The DNA for the CDR3 is TGTGCCAGCTCACCTAGCTCCTACGAGCAGTACTTC.

This clonotype was found a few times. J is TRBJ2-7 and V is TRBV5-4, with TRBD2 matching 8 bases. Per the germline V gene, CDR1 is SGHNT and CDR2 is YYREEE (reference sequence). J was trimmed by 2 bases and V by 5 bases; bases with no gene match: 3. This CDR3 is 13 amino acids long. The CDR3 nucleotides read TGTGCCAGCAGGTTAGCGGGAACCTACGAGCAGTACTTC. Its protein is CASRLAGTYEQYF.

This clonotype was counted only a few times. The gene calls are TRBV6-2 or TRBV6-3 and TRBJ2-1, with TRBD1 as a possible D gene (5 bases). The CDR3 length is 14 residues. Germline assignment: CDR1 MNHEY and CDR2 SVGEGT. V was clipped by 0 bases and J by 4 bases, with 7 bases between them. The CDR3 loop reads CASSYSTDYNEQFF. CDR3 DNA: TGTGCCAGCAGTTACTCGACAGATTACAATGAGCAGTTCTTC.

This clonotype has only a few counts. The J gene is TRBJ2-7, the V gene TRBV5-4, with 11 nucleotides matching TRBD2. Germline V gene data show CDR1 as SGHNT and CDR2 as YYREEE (reference sequence). The junction had 5 bases not matched to a gene; V was cut back by 2 bases and J by 7 bases. The length of the CDR3 is 14 residues. The CDR3 DNA reads TGTGCCAGCAGCTTTAGCGGGGGGGCCGGTGAGCAGTACGTC. Translating it yields CASSFSGGAGEQYV.

The chain joins TRBV24-1 to TRBJ2-3, with D perhaps TRBD1 (6 bases). CDR3 size: 13 residues. Germline loops: CDR1 KGHDR, CDR2 SFDVKD. V lost 9 bases and J lost 5, with 14 bases in between. CDR3 region: CATYRALVDTQYF. CDR3 bases: TGTGCCACCTACAGGGCGCTCGTAGATACGCAGTATTTT.

This clonotype was observed a handful of times. The chain is built from TRBV25-1 and TRBJ2-3, with D possibly being TRBD2 (7 bases). CDR1 is MGHDK, CDR2 SYGVNS, per germline. V dropped 1 base and J dropped 2 bases, with 16 bases sitting between them. The CDR3 length is 17 residues. This CDR3 reads CASSESGREGDTDTQYF. CDR3 DNA: TGTGCCAGCAGTGAATCGGGCAGGGAGGGGGACACAGATACGCAGTATTTT. The full variable domain, with the rest looked up from reference TRBV25-1 and TRBJ2-3, is EADIYQTPRYLVIGTGKKITLECSQTMGHDKMYWYQQDPGMELHLIHYSYGVNSTEKGDLSSESTVSRIRTEHFPLTLESARPSHTSQYLCASSESGREGDTDTQYFGPGTRLTVL.

This clonotype has just a few counts. The rearrangement uses TRBV12-3 or TRBV12-4 and TRBJ2-5; 8 nucleotides align to TRBD2. This CDR3 contains 15 residues. V shed 1 base and J 3 bases; nucleotides not matched to a gene: 4. CDR3 coding DNA: TGTGCCAGCAGTTTAGTTCGGGGGGGTGAAGAGACCCAGTACTTC. This encodes CASSLVRGGEETQYF.

The chain employs TRBV7-3 and TRBJ1-2, with 10 positions matching TRBD1. The CDR3 is made up of 14 amino acids. Trimming cost V 5 bases and J 4 bases; bases outside gene matches: 4. Germline CDR1 SGHTA, CDR2 FQGTGA. The CDR3 reads CASSQTGGGYGYTF. In DNA, the CDR3 is TGTGCCAGCAGCCAGACAGGGGGCGGCTATGGCTACACCTTC.

J is TRBJ2-1 and V is TRBV5-6; either TRBD1 or TRBD2 may supply D (5 bases each). Trimming left V 4 bases short and J 6 bases short, with 11 bases between. Germline V gene data show CDR1 as SGHDT and CDR2 as YYEEEE. There are 13 residues in the CDR3. In DNA form, the CDR3 reads TGTGCCAGCAGCCCTTGGGGGTCCAATGAGCAGTTCTTC. As protein: CASSPWGSNEQFF. Full variable domain (remainder filled in from reference TRBV5-6 and TRBJ2-1): DAGVTQSPTHLIKTRGQQVTLRCSPKSGHDTVSWYQQALGQGPQFIFQYYEEEERQRGNFPDRFSGHQFPNYSSELNVNALLLGDSALYLCASSPWGSNEQFFGPGTRLTVL.

This clonotype was counted only a few times. This sequence joins TRBV5-1 and TRBJ2-2; D gene ambiguous. Germline V gene lookup returns CDR1 SGHRS and CDR2 YFSETQ. Trimming removed 1 base from V and 7 bases from J, with 11 bases in between. The CDR3 extends over 14 amino acids. CDR3 in amino acids: CASSLNSPFGELFF. In nucleotides, the CDR3 is TGCGCCAGCAGCTTGAATAGCCCTTTCGGGGAGCTGTTTTTT.

The gene calls are TRBV4-3 and TRBJ2-2; D is undetermined. Germline CDR1 LGHNA, CDR2 YSLEER. Trimming left V 0 bases short and J 4 bases short, with 12 bases between. This CDR3 is 16 amino acids long. This chain's CDR3 is CASSQEIRTSTGELFF. The CDR3 nucleotides read TGCGCCAGCAGCCAAGAAATTCGGACGTCCACCGGGGAGCTGTTTTTT.

This chain connects TRBV4-3 to TRBJ2-4; 11 bases line up with TRBD2. Germline CDR1 reads LGHNA; CDR2 reads YSLEER. V shed 2 bases, J shed 11 bases, and the junction held 8 bases outside the gene matches. The CDR3 runs to 15 residues. CDR3 nucleotides: TGCGCCAGCAGCCAACTAGCGGGGGGCCCCAAGGTTCAGTACTTC. Its translation is CASSQLAGGPKVQYF.

The chain couples TRBV7-9 to TRBJ2-3, with D maybe TRBD2 (6 bases). The V end lost 5 bases, the J end lost 3 bases, and 15 bases lay between the germline ends. The length of the CDR3 is 15 residues. Per the germline V gene, CDR1 is SEHNR and CDR2 is FQNEAQ (reference sequence). The CDR3 nucleotides read TGTGCCAGCAGCCCGCTACCGGGGACTACAGATACGCAGTATTTT. This translates into CASSPLPGTTDTQYF.

In this sample, this clonotype turned up a few times. CDR3 coding DNA: TGCGCCAGCAGCCAAGGACAGAAAAGGAACACTGAAGCTTTCTTT. Amino acids: CASSQGQKRNTEAFF. V gene TRBV4-3 combines with J gene TRBJ1-1, with a possible D match to TRBD1 (5 bases). There are 15 residues in the CDR3. The V and J ends lost 1 base and 1 base respectively, with 10 bases between them. Germline CDR1 reads LGHNA; CDR2 reads YSLEER.

The genes are TRBV4-3 and TRBJ1-6, with 7 nucleotides matching TRBD1. With 4 bases clipped from V and 8 bases from J, the junction kept 8 bases outside the gene matches. Germline V gene data show CDR1 as LGHNA and CDR2 as YSLEER. The CDR3 totals 15 residues. The CDR3 nucleotides are TGCGCCAGCAGCCCAGCGACAGGGAGTGATTCACCCCTCCACTTT. It yields the protein CASSPATGSDSPLHF.

This clonotype was counted only a few times. The rearrangement uses TRBV6-5 and TRBJ2-5; 7 bases are shared with TRBD2. With 7 bases clipped from V and 1 base from J, the junction kept 9 bases outside the gene matches. Germline CDR1 reads MNHEY; CDR2 reads SVGAGI. The CDR3 totals 15 residues. The CDR3 DNA reads as TGTGCCAGCACCCAAACGGGGGGACTCCAAGAGACCCAGTACTTC. This codes for CASTQTGGLQETQYF.

J is TRBJ2-7 and V is TRBV27, with 12 nucleotides matching TRBD2. This CDR3 comprises 16 residues. V lost 1 base and J lost 3; bases outside the gene matches: 4. Germline V CDR1 and CDR2: MNHEY, SMNVEV (reference sequence). The CDR3 bases are TGTGCCAGCAGTTTATTGACTAGCGGGGGTATCTACGAGCAGTACTTC. Its translation is CASSLLTSGGIYEQYF.

This clonotype was detected only a few times. The rearrangement uses TRBV20-1 and TRBJ1-1; D ambiguous. The CDR3 is 13 amino acids. The V and J ends lost 0 bases and 1 base respectively, with 6 bases between them. Germline lookup yields CDR1 DFQATT and CDR2 SNEGSKA (reference sequence). This CDR3 is CSARDRRNTEAFF. The DNA for the CDR3 is TGCAGTGCTAGAGATCGTAGGAACACTGAAGCTTTCTTT.

The J gene is TRBJ1-5, the V gene TRBV10-2; 9 nucleotides agree with TRBD1. The CDR3 contains 15 residues. Germline V lookup: CDR1 WSHSY, CDR2 SAAADI. The V gene end was trimmed by 4 bases and the J gene end by 2 bases; junction bases not matched to a gene: 3. The CDR3 spells CASSGRTGGNQPQHF. The CDR3 region has the DNA TGCGCCAGCAGTGGACGGACAGGGGGCAATCAGCCCCAGCATTTT.

CDR3 bases: TGTGCCAGCAGCCCGGACAGGGGACTTTACAATGAGCAGTTCTTC. Encoded protein: CASSPDRGLYNEQFF. The J gene is TRBJ2-1, the V gene TRBV7-9; TRBD1 agrees at 9 bases. Germline CDR1 reads SEHNR; CDR2 reads FQNEAQ (reference sequence). Losses at the gene ends were 5 bases for V and 4 bases for J; bases not matched to a gene: 6. CDR3 length equals 15 residues.

In its sample, this clonotype was seen many times. The chain carries TRBV28 and TRBJ2-1; D is unclear. The CDR3 runs 15 residues. Germline loops: CDR1 MDHEN, CDR2 SYDVKM. V shed 4 bases and J shed 0 bases, with 10 bases lying between them. The DNA of the CDR3 is TGTGCCAGCAGTTCTGGGGTGAGCTCCTACAATGAGCAGTTCTTC. It translates to CASSSGVSSYNEQFF.

The chain carries TRBV3-1 and TRBJ1-1; D call uncertain. Per germline, CDR1 LGHDT and CDR2 YNNKEL (reference sequence). Trimming shortened V by 3 bases and J by 3 bases, and 5 bases separated the two germline ends. The CDR3 has 12 residues. The CDR3 DNA sequence: TGTGCCAGCAGCCACTCCGACACTGAAGCTTTCTTT. It yields the protein CASSHSDTEAFF.

The sample holds a few counts of this clonotype. The V gene is TRBV6-5, the J gene TRBJ2-7, with D possibly being TRBD2 (7 bases). This CDR3 comprises 12 residues. V was pared by 5 bases and J by 7 bases, with 12 bases between. In germline, CDR1 is MNHEY, CDR2 SVGAGI. The CDR3 DNA reads TGTGCCAGCAGTGGGGGGGCTGGAGAGCAGTACGTC. Amino acid sequence: CASSGGAGEQYV.